The 20 T cell receptor beta chains below all came from one sample that was sequenced in a study of T-cell reconstitution after alpha-beta-depleted transplantation in children. Unique molecular identifiers were built into the TCRbeta library. One entry per CDR3 protein, called by TCRdb with MiXCR from the PCR reads. This table holds approximately 400,000 distinct CDR3 sequences, around 15% found once. The sample was PBMCs, mostly from graft donor cells, taken 360 days after TCRalphabeta/CD19-depleted stem cell transplant. The receptor set was obtained from a boy in the first two years of life who had a stem cell transplant for Wiskott-Aldrich syndrome, so the T cells may come from the graft donor.

This clonotype has only a few counts. The V and J genes are TRBV19 and TRBJ2-2; TRBD1 or TRBD2 may be the D gene (6 bases each). Looked up from germline, CDR1 is LNHDA and CDR2 is SQIVND (reference sequence). Between the trimmed V and J ends, which lost 1 base and 6 bases, there was a span of 15 bases. The CDR3 loop spans 16 amino acids. Here the CDR3 DNA reads TGTGCCAGTAGTATAGTGGGGGGCTCGACCCCCGGGGAGCTGTTTTTT. Its translation: CASSIVGGSTPGELFF.

A note on this clonotype: One junction end does not reproduce the germline sequence, and a read error may be involved. Here the CDR3 DNA reads TGTGCCAGCAGTTCGCGGGGGGGCCCGGATACGAAGTATTTT. Amino acid sequence: CASSSRGGPDTKYF. This rearrangement joins TRBV12-3 or TRBV12-4 to TRBJ2-3; 9 bases align to TRBD2. The CDR3 covers 14 residues.

This clonotype showed up many times. The rearrangement uses TRBV24-1 and TRBJ2-3; tentatively, D is TRBD2 (6 bases). The CDR3 contains 17 residues. Germline CDR1 KGHDR, CDR2 SFDVKD. Trimming pared 4 bases from V and 5 bases from J, leaving 21 bases between. The CDR3 DNA reads TGTGCCACCAGTGACCCCGGAGGCAGCGGGTGGGGAGATACGCAGTATTTT. Protein product: CATSDPGGSGWGDTQYF.

Only a few counts were recorded for this clonotype. The chain couples TRBV5-1 to TRBJ2-3; 12 bases are shared with TRBD2. V was clipped by 2 bases and J by 1 base; unmatched bases: 5. The CDR3 runs to 17 residues. The germline V gene has CDR1 SGHRS and CDR2 YFSETQ. The CDR3 DNA sequence: TGCGCCAGCAGCTTCCCTCTAGCGGGAGGGCGCACAGATACGCAGTATTTT. Translation: CASSFPLAGGRTDTQYF. Together with reference TRBV5-1 and TRBJ2-3, the CDR3 gives the full variable domain: KAGVTQTPRYLIKTRGQQVTLSCSPISGHRSVSWYQQTPGQGLQFLFEYFSETQRNKGNFPGRFSGRQFSNSRSEMNVSTLELGDSALYLCASSFPLAGGRTDTQYFGPGTRLTVL.

This clonotype was counted ten times or more. The chain links TRBV3-1 to TRBJ2-5, with D uncertain. The V and J ends lost 4 bases and 1 base respectively, with 10 bases between them. Germline loops: CDR1 LGHDT, CDR2 YNNKEL (reference sequence). This CDR3 is built from 14 residues. Here the CDR3 reads CASSPSIVQETQYF. Written as DNA, the CDR3 is TGTGCCAGCAGCCCGAGCATTGTCCAAGAGACCCAGTACTTC.

The rearrangement joins TRBV12-3 or TRBV12-4 to TRBJ2-3, with 7 bases fitting TRBD2. The junction had 6 bases not matched to a gene; V was cut back by 5 bases and J by 4 bases. This CDR3 contains 14 residues. CDR3: CASSAQGGADTQYF. Written as DNA, the CDR3 is TGTGCCAGCAGTGCCCAGGGAGGGGCAGATACGCAGTATTTT.

The table lists this clonotype with many counts. The chain uses TRBV12-3 or TRBV12-4 and TRBJ2-5; 8 nucleotides align to TRBD1. J was trimmed by 2 bases and V by 3 bases; bases with no gene match: 5. The CDR3 has 15 residues. The CDR3 region is CASSFSTGGQETQYF. For the CDR3, the DNA is TGTGCCAGCAGTTTCAGCACAGGGGGTCAAGAGACCCAGTACTTC.

The chain recombines TRBV11-3 with TRBJ2-1, with a weak D call TRBD1 (8 bases). V shed 6 bases and J shed 1 base, with 13 bases lying between them. The CDR3 length is 15 residues. Germline CDR1 reads SGHNT; CDR2 reads YENEEA. The CDR3 region is CASRGRDRSYNEQFF. CDR3 nucleotides: TGTGCCAGCAGAGGGAGGGACAGGTCCTACAATGAGCAGTTCTTC.

This clonotype has a handful of counts. The chain joins TRBV24-1 to TRBJ2-6; D is perhaps TRBD2 (6 bases). Trimming removed 10 bases from V and 2 bases from J, with 14 bases in between. Germline CDR1 is KGHDR and CDR2 is SFDVKD. This CDR3 has 15 residues. The CDR3: CATDPGTPGANVLTF. The CDR3 nucleotides read TGTGCCACGGACCCGGGGACTCCTGGGGCCAACGTCCTGACTTTC.

The chain is built from TRBV30 and TRBJ2-5; no clear D gene. V was cut by 2 bases and J by 5 bases, with 6 bases left in between. Looked up from germline, CDR1 is GTSNPN and CDR2 is SVGIG (reference sequence). The CDR3 is 11 residues long. The CDR3 loop reads CAWSQEETQYF. DNA for the CDR3: TGTGCCTGGAGTCAGGAGGAGACCCAGTACTTC. The complete variable domain, with remaining parts taken from reference TRBV30 and TRBJ2-5, reads SQTIHQWPATLVQPVGSPLSLECTVEGTSNPNLYWYRQAAGRGLQLLFYSVGIGQISSEVPQNLSASRPQDRQFILSSKKLLLSDSGFYLCAWSQEETQYFGPGTRLLVL.

This clonotype was counted a few times. V and J are TRBV5-6 and TRBJ2-5; TRBD2 agrees at 9 bases. The CDR3 extends over 16 amino acids. Germline CDR1 is SGHDT and CDR2 is YYEEEE. The trim removed 3 bases at V and 0 bases at J, leaving 6 bases unmatched. The CDR3 loop reads CASSWTTSGYQETQYF. CDR3 DNA sequence: TGTGCCAGCAGCTGGACGACTAGCGGATACCAAGAGACCCAGTACTTC.

With regard to this clonotype: The conserved phenylalanine or tryptophan is not found at the CDR3 terminus, so this likely reflects a read error. The V and J genes are TRBV7-9 and TRBJ2-1, with TRBD1 identical over 9 bases. The CDR3 sequence is 14 residues long. Germline-derived CDR1 and CDR2 are SEHNR and FQNEAQ (reference sequence). The junction had 7 bases not matched to a gene; V was cut back by 6 bases and J by 7 bases. The CDR3 sequence is CASRRQGVGNEQFL. CDR3 sequence (DNA): TGTGCCAGCAGGCGACAGGGGGTGGGGAATGAGCAGTTCTTA.

V is TRBV18 and J is TRBJ2-2; D remains unclear. The V and J ends lost 3 bases and 4 bases respectively, with 9 bases between them. From germline, CDR1 is KGHSH and CDR2 LQKENI. The CDR3 is made up of 14 amino acids. CDR3 amino acids: CASSPLTFTGELFF. DNA of the CDR3: TGTGCCAGCTCACCGCTAACTTTCACCGGGGAGCTGTTTTTT.

This clonotype turned up a few times. V is TRBV6-5 and J is TRBJ1-5, with TRBD1 matching 7 bases. The CDR3 is made up of 14 amino acids. Germline V gene lookup returns CDR1 MNHEY and CDR2 SVGAGI. V gave up 2 bases and J gave up 2 bases; unmatched junction bases: 0. The chain's CDR3 is CASSYRGRNQPQHF. CDR3 DNA sequence: TGTGCCAGCAGTTACAGGGGGCGCAATCAGCCCCAGCATTTT.

This clonotype was observed a few times. The rearrangement uses TRBV4-1 and TRBJ2-2; D possibly uses TRBD1 or TRBD2 (5 bases each). Deletions cut 4 bases from V and 3 bases from J, with 12 bases between. The CDR3 sequence is 15 residues long. Germline V gene lookup returns CDR1 MGHRA and CDR2 YSYEKL. CDR3 sequence reads: CASSRGRRDTGELFF. The CDR3, as DNA: TGCGCCAGCAGCCGGGGACGACGGGACACCGGGGAGCTGTTTTTT.

This clonotype occurred a few times. The V call is TRBV6-5, the J call TRBJ2-6, with D tentatively TRBD1 or TRBD2 (5 bases each). Germline V CDR1 and CDR2: MNHEY, SVGAGI. The CDR3 runs to 19 residues. V was shortened by 1 base and J by 5 bases, with 21 bases between the two germline ends. CDR3 sequence (DNA): TGTGCCAGCAGTTACTTCGCCGGGACGGGAACCCCTAGGGCCAACGTCCTGACTTTC. This gives the protein CASSYFAGTGTPRANVLTF.

Only a few counts were recorded for this clonotype. The rearrangement joins TRBV20-1 to TRBJ2-3; TRBD2 aligns across 7 bases. This CDR3 region has 13 residues. V lost 3 bases and J lost 5; bases outside the gene matches: 5. The germline gives CDR1 DFQATT, CDR2 SNEGSKA (reference sequence). The CDR3 here is CSARGLSVDTQYF. The CDR3 nucleotides read TGCAGTGCTAGGGGACTATCGGTAGATACGCAGTATTTT.

This clonotype was seen more than once but under ten times. The chain recombines TRBV12-3 or TRBV12-4 with TRBJ2-7, with D possibly being TRBD1 (6 bases). This CDR3 contains 13 residues. The V gene lost 5 bases and the J gene lost 7 bases, with 15 bases spanning the gap. DNA of the CDR3: TGTGCCAGCAGTGCGCGACAGGCCTGGGAGCAGTACTTC. Protein product: CASSARQAWEQYF.

At least ten counts were recorded for this clonotype. The chain employs TRBV19 and TRBJ2-2; D might be TRBD2 (6 bases). CDR1 is LNHDA, CDR2 SQIVND, per germline (reference sequence). There are 11 residues in the CDR3. V was pared by 9 bases and J by 7 bases, with 9 bases between. In nucleotides, the CDR3 is TGTGCCAGCGGGAGTCACGGGGAGCTGTTTTTT. It translates to CASGSHGELFF. The full variable domain, its missing parts supplied by reference TRBV19 and TRBJ2-2, is DGGITQSPKYLFRKEGQNVTLSCEQNLNHDAMYWYRQDPGQGLRLIYYSQIVNDFQKGDIAEGYSVSREKKESFPLTVTSAQKNPTAFYLCASGSHGELFFGEGSRLTVL.

The V call is TRBV20-1, the J call TRBJ2-1; TRBD2 aligns across 8 bases. Looked up from germline, CDR1 is DFQATT and CDR2 is SNEGSKA (reference sequence). This CDR3 has 13 residues. Trimming cost V 5 bases and J 4 bases; bases outside gene matches: 4. The CDR3 reads CSAQTSAYNEQFF. Here the CDR3 DNA reads TGCAGTGCTCAGACTAGCGCATACAATGAGCAGTTCTTC.